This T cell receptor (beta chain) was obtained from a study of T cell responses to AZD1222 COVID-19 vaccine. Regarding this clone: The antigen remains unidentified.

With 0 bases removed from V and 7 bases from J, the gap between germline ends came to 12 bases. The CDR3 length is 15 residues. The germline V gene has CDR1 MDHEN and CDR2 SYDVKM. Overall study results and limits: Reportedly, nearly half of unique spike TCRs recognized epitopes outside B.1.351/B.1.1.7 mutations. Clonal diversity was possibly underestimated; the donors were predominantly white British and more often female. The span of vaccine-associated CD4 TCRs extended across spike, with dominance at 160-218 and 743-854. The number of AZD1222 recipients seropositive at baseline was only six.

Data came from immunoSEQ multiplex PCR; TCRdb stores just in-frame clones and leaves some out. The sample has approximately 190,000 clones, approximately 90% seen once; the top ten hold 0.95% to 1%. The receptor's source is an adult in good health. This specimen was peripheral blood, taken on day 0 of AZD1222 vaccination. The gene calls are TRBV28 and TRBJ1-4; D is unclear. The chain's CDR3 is CASSLWEGAGEKLFF. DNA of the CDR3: TGTGCCAGCAGTTTATGGGAGGGCGCGGGTGAAAAACTGTTTTTT. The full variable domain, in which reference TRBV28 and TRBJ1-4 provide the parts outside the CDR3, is DVKVTQSSRYLVKRTGEKVFLECVQDMDHENMFWYRQDPGLGLRLIYFSYDVKMKEKGDIPEGYSVSREKKERFSLILESASTNQTSMYLCASSLWEGAGEKLFFGSGTQLSVL.